This T cell receptor (beta chain) is drawn from a study of blood T cell repertoires in COVID-19. As for the study in general: Researchers got acute and convalescent COVID-19 samples from the United States, Italy and Spain.

V gave up 5 bases and J gave up 9 bases; unmatched junction bases: 6. The CDR3 consists of 15 residues. Per germline, CDR1 MNHEY and CDR2 SMNVEV (reference sequence). Original methodology: Cell counts per sample came from amplifying reference gene primers. Method: immunoSEQ multiplex PCR; TCRdb's copy keeps in-frame clones and lacks some. The V and J calls and clone size come from that table; D and trimming were worked out from the DNA. The data hold over 200,000 clones, with around nine tenths observed a single time. Cohort placement rested on clinical history that participants reported themselves. The chain carries TRBV27 and TRBJ2-1, with 14 bases aligning to TRBD2. Sequenced material: PBMCs or T cells enriched from blood (not recorded which). The sequence derives from a woman aged 30 to 39 who had been exposed to COVID-19. The chain's CDR3 is CASSPGLAGVVEQFF. In DNA form, the CDR3 reads TGTGCCAGCAGTCCGGGACTAGCGGGAGTGGTTGAGCAGTTCTTC.